This record looks at one TCR beta chain sequence and its context. The antigen remains unidentified. The data stem from a study of T cell repertoires in cytomegalovirus infection. Study-wide background: An indication of both CMV infection and matching HLA type came from public TCR beta signatures.

TCRdb redid the calling of the reads with MiXCR, one entry per CDR3 protein. The repertoire holds more than 400,000 distinct CDR3 sequences, 26% seen once, with less than 15% in the top ten. Notes on the study in general: It was HLA-C-restricted CMV-specific TCR beta clonotypes that dominated the response ex vivo.

Germline loops: CDR1 LNHDA, CDR2 SQIVND (reference sequence). The CDR3 spans 13 residues. Between the trimmed V and J ends, which lost 5 bases and 5 bases, there was a span of 12 bases. Source material: PBMCs. The chain joins TRBV19 to TRBJ1-1; a weak D match, TRBD1 (6 bases). This sequence was found in a human donor in good health (CMV status not recorded). Some clones in this sample may be carry-over from other donors' samples. CDR3 residues: CASSRGAGTEAFF. In DNA, the CDR3 is TGTGCCAGTAGTCGGGGGGCCGGGACTGAAGCTTTCTTT.